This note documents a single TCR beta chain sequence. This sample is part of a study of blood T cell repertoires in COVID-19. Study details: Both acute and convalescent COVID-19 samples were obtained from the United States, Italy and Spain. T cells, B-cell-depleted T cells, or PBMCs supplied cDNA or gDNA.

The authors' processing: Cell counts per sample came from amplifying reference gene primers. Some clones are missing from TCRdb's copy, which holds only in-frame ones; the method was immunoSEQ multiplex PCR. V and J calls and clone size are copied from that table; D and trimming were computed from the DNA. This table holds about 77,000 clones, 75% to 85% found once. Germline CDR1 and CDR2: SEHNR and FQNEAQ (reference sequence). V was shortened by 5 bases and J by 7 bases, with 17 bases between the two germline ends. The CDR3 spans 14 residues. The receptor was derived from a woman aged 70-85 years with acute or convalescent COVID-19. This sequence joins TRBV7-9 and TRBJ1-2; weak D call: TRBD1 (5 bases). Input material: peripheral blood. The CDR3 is CASSPSPGAGGYTF. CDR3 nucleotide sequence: TGTGCCAGCAGCCCCTCCCCTGGGGCAGGTGGCTACACCTTC.